This TCR beta chain originates from a study of prognosis after radiotherapy for stage I lung cancer. Study outcomes and limitations: Tumor specificity was not determined for the expanded TCR clones.

The germline CDR1 and CDR2 sequences are MDHEN and SYDVKM. V shed 8 bases and J 4 bases; nucleotides not matched to a gene: 10. The CDR3 has 15 amino acids. Two-round multiplex PCR on genomic DNA was the method by which TCR beta CDR3 was amplified. The use of primers specific to each TRBV and TRBJ gene characterized first-round PCR. TCRdb re-called the multiplex PCR reads through MiXCR, storing one row per CDR3 protein. The repertoire consists of around 26,000 distinct CDR3 sequences, with more than 45% occurring once and the leading ten covering about 15%. By its share, this clonotype is medium-sized (0.01 to 0.1%). Its antigen is undetermined.

Sequenced material: PBMCs, taken before or after stereotactic body radiation therapy (not recorded which). The chain employs TRBV28 and TRBJ2-3; 9 nucleotides match TRBD2. This TCR was recovered from a donor over 45 with non-small cell lung cancer. The CDR3 loop is CASGDLAGRADTQYF. The CDR3 region has the DNA TGTGCCAGCGGTGATCTAGCGGGACGGGCAGATACGCAGTATTTT.